A selection of T cell receptor beta chains follows, all from one sample in a study of cytomegalovirus exposure and HLA in healthy donors. Assay: immunoSEQ multiplex PCR; the TCRdb copy retains only in-frame clones and omits some. The sample yields about 49,000 clones, 85% to 95% seen once. The sequencing sample was made of PBMCs. The origin of the receptors is a woman aged 18-35 years in good health and CMV-seropositive. Both conserved end residues are part of each CDR3. A D gene is named only where the DNA matches it firmly. Clone sizes are given selectively: once, few, many, or a class where the clone is expanded.

d_call	v_call	j_call	clone_size	cdr3_nt	cdr3_aa
NA	TRBV30	TRBJ2-7	NA	TGTGCCTGGGGTGGCACGGGAGCTTCCTACGAGCAGTACTTC	CAWGGTGASYEQYF
TRBD2	TRBV14	TRBJ2-2	NA	TGTGCCAGCATCCTCCATTTAGCGGGACCTCACACCGGGGAGCTGTTTTTT	CASILHLAGPHTGELFF
TRBD1	TRBV6-1	TRBJ1-5	NA	TGTGCCAGCAGTGAATGGACAGGGGAGTACCAGCCCCAGCATTTT	CASSEWTGEYQPQHF
NA	TRBV14	TRBJ2-1	NA	TGTGCCAGCAGCCAACGACTAGTCAAGAATGAGCAGTTCTTC	CASSQRLVKNEQFF
NA	TRBV28	TRBJ1-2	once	TGTGCCAGCAGTTTCCAGGGGATCTCCTTGTATGGCTACACCTTC	CASSFQGISLYGYTF
NA	TRBV6-6	TRBJ2-1	NA	TGTGCCAGCAGCCTAGACAGTAGGCAGTTCTTC	CASSLDSRQFF
TRBD2	TRBV7-6	TRBJ2-1	NA	TGTGCCAGCAGCTTAATTAGCGGGAGTAATGAGCAGTTCTTC	CASSLISGSNEQFF
NA	TRBV5-5	TRBJ1-3	NA	TGTGCCAGCAGCTTGACGACCACAGGGCTTCGATTTGGAAACACCATATATTTT	CASSLTTTGLRFGNTIYF
NA	TRBV2	TRBJ2-7	NA	TGTGCCAGCACGTCAACGAGATTAAGCTACGAGCAGTACTTC	CASTSTRLSYEQYF
NA	TRBV28	TRBJ1-3	NA	TGTGCCAGCAGCACGGACAGCACTGGAAACACCATATATTTT	CASSTDSTGNTIYF
NA	TRBV19	TRBJ2-2	NA	TGTGCCAGTAGTATCCCAGGGGAAACCGGGGAGCTGTTTTTT	CASSIPGETGELFF
TRBD1	TRBV2	TRBJ1-2	NA	TGTGCCAGCGAACCGGACAGGGGGCTTAGTGGCTACACCTTC	CASEPDRGLSGYTF
TRBD2	TRBV11-3	TRBJ2-7	NA	TGTGCCAGCAGCTTAGATCTGGCTAGCGGTACCTACGAGCAGTACTTC	CASSLDLASGTYEQYF
TRBD2	TRBV5-1	TRBJ2-5	once	TGCGCCAGCAGCTTGGCTGGACTAGCGGGAGAGGGGGAGCAGTACTTC	CASSLAGLAGEGEQYF
NA	TRBV30	TRBJ1-5	NA	TGTGCCTGGAGTGGAGGTTTAGAGCAGCCCCAGCATTTT	CAWSGGLEQPQHF
TRBD1	TRBV2	TRBJ1-6	NA	TGTGCCAGCATGGAATCAGGGGGCTTTGTAACACCCCTCCACTTT	CASMESGGFVTPLHF
TRBD2	TRBV5-4	TRBJ2-4	NA	TGTGCCAGCAAGCACACGCCGGCCCAGCGGGGCAAAAACATTCAGTACTTC	CASKHTPAQRGKNIQYF
NA	TRBV4-2	TRBJ2-1	NA	TGTGCCAGCAGCCAAGAAAGAGAGGCCTACAATGAGCAGTTCTTC	CASSQEREAYNEQFF
NA	TRBV19	TRBJ1-1	NA	TGTGCCAGTAGTACTATCATGGGGGGCACTGAAGCTTTCTTT	CASSTIMGGTEAFF
NA	TRBV11-2	TRBJ2-7	NA	TGTGCCAGCAGCTTAACGATTACGCAGGTGGCCTACGAGCAGTACTTC	CASSLTITQVAYEQYF
NA	TRBV29-1	TRBJ1-1	once	TGCAGCGTTGCTTACGGTACGGGGGACACTGAAGCTTTCTTT	CSVAYGTGDTEAFF